Below, one T cell receptor beta chain is given with its context. A J-beta primer mix and a sample-barcoded 5' primer were used in a second PCR of roughly 7 to 12 cycles. MiXCR, run by TCRdb on the 5' RACE reads, gives a single entry per CDR3 protein. The sample yields hundreds of thousands of distinct CDR3 sequences, roughly 50% seen once. The data originate from a study of blood T cells in healthy people across ages. Isolated per sample were at least 6 million PBMCs. Germline CDR1 SNHLY, CDR2 FYNNEI. CDR3 length equals 13 residues. The V and J ends lost 3 bases and 6 bases respectively, with 11 bases between them.

Sample: blood. The chain carries TRBV2 and TRBJ1-2; perhaps TRBD1 as D (5 bases). This receptor was taken from a man aged 25-45 years in good health. The CDR3 DNA is TGTGCCAGCAGTGATGGGGCGAGTGATGGCTACACCTTC. This sequence encodes CASSDGASDGYTF. Combining the CDR3 with reference TRBV2 and TRBJ1-2 gives the whole variable domain EPEVTQTPSHQVTQMGQEVILRCVPISNHLYFYWYRQILGQKVEFLVSFYNNEISEKSEIFDDQFSVERPDGSNFTLKIRSTKLEDSAMYFCASSDGASDGYTFGSGTRLTVV.